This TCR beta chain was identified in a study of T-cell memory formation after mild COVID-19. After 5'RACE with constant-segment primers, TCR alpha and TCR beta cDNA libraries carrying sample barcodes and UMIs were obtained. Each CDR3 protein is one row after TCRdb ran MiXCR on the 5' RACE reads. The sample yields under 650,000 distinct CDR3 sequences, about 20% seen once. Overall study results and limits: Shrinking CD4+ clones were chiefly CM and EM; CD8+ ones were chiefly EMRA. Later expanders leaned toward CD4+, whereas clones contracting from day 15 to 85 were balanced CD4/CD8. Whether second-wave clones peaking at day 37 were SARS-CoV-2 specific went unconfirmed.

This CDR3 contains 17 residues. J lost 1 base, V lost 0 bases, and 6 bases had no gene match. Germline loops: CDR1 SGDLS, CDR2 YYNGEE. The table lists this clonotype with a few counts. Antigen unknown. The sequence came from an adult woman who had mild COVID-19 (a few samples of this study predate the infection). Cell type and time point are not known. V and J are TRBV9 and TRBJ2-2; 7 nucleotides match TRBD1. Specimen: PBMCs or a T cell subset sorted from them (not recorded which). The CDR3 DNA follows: TGTGCCAGCAGCGTAGCTCGGACAGGCGTGAACACCGGGGAGCTGTTTTTT. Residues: CASSVARTGVNTGELFF.